One sample yielded the 32 T cell receptor beta chains listed below, sequenced in a study of blood T cell repertoires in COVID-19. TCRdb's copy holds only in-frame clones and misses some; the assay was immunoSEQ multiplex PCR. Of a few hundred thousand clones listed, around 90% are singletons. The sequenced sample consisted of PBMCs or T cells enriched from blood (not recorded which). The receptors were sampled from a woman aged 18-29 years with acute COVID-19.

As DNA, the CDR3 is TGTGCCAGCAGCCGCCACAGGGAGTACACTGAAGCTTTCTTT. Encoded protein: CASSRHREYTEAFF. V is TRBV16 and J is TRBJ1-1, with TRBD1 as a possible D gene (6 bases). CDR3 size: 14 residues. V dropped 4 bases and J dropped 3 bases, with 12 bases sitting between them. Germline CDR1 is KGHSY and CDR2 is FQNENV. Filled out from reference TRBV16 and TRBJ1-1, the complete variable domain reads GEEVAQTPKHLVRGEGQKAKLYCAPIKGHSYVFWYQQVLKNEFKFLISFQNENVFDETGMPKERFSAKCLPNSPCSLEIQATKLEDSAVYFCASSRHREYTEAFFGQGTRLTVV.

This chain uses TRBV2 with TRBJ1-5; maybe TRBD1 (5 bases). V shed 3 bases and J shed 5 bases, with 11 bases lying between them. Germline CDR1 is SNHLY and CDR2 is FYNNEI. The CDR3 totals 14 residues. The CDR3 loop is CASSDDSSHQPQHF. In nucleotides, the CDR3 is TGTGCCAGCAGTGACGACAGTTCCCATCAGCCCCAGCATTTT.

This clone was recorded a few times. This chain connects TRBV5-6 to TRBJ1-4; 8 nucleotides match TRBD1. CDR1 SGHDT and CDR2 YYEEEE come from the germline V gene. The CDR3 has 15 amino acids. Losses at the gene ends were 4 bases for V and 4 bases for J; bases not matched to a gene: 6. The CDR3 loop reads CASSTDRVGNEKLFF. The CDR3 coding sequence is TGTGCCAGCAGCACGGACAGGGTCGGTAATGAAAAACTGTTTTTT.

The chain joins TRBV19 to TRBJ1-4; D call uncertain. This CDR3 is 14 amino acids long. Looked up from germline, CDR1 is LNHDA and CDR2 is SQIVND (reference sequence). The germline V and J ends were trimmed by 4 bases and 10 bases, with 16 bases remaining between them. The CDR3 bases are TGTGCCAGTAGTAGTGGAAGCGCGGGCGGAAAACTGTTTTTT. Amino acid sequence: CASSSGSAGGKLFF.

The chain has TRBV5-1 and TRBJ2-7; D may be TRBD1 (5 bases). Between the trimmed V and J ends, which lost 2 bases and 2 bases, there was a span of 17 bases. Germline V gene sequence: CDR1 SGHRS, CDR2 YFSETQ. This CDR3 region has 16 residues. The CDR3 reads CASSFSVSPDTYEQYF. In DNA form, the CDR3 reads TGCGCCAGCAGCTTCTCAGTCTCCCCGGACACCTACGAGCAGTACTTC.

The chain has TRBV21-1 and TRBJ2-5; the table's D call, TRBD2, has no DNA check behind it. TRBV21-1 is recorded as a pseudogene. The CDR3 loop spans 13 amino acids. This chain's CDR3 is CASSKGGGETQYF. Written as DNA, the CDR3 is TGTGCCAGCAGCAAAGGAGGCGGAGAGACCCAGTACTTC.

This clone was seen only once. The chain joins TRBV3-1 (or the pseudogene TRBV3-2) to TRBJ1-3; TRBD1 aligns across 10 bases. CDR1 is LGHDT, CDR2 YNNKEL, per germline (reference sequence). This CDR3 has 16 amino acids. The junction had 8 bases not matched to a gene; V was cut back by 3 bases and J by 6 bases. The CDR3 bases are TGTGCCAGCAGCCACTGGGGACAGGGGAGAGAAAACACCATATATTTT. This translates into CASSHWGQGRENTIYF.

This chain joins TRBV5-1 and TRBJ2-2, with 11 bases matching TRBD2. CDR1 SGHRS and CDR2 YFSETQ come from the germline V gene. V trimming: 4 bases; J trimming: 1 base; junction bases outside the gene matches: 3. The CDR3 runs 16 residues. The DNA of the CDR3 is TGCGCCAGCAGCGGGGGGACTAGCGGGAACACCGGGGAGCTGTTTTTT. Its protein is CASSGGTSGNTGELFF.

The V and J genes are TRBV7-8 and TRBJ1-2; 8 bases line up with TRBD1. J was trimmed by 4 bases and V by 3 bases; bases with no gene match: 7. Germline CDR1 and CDR2: SGHVS and FQNEAQ. This CDR3 is 15 amino acids long. The CDR3 sequence: CASSFDRGGAYGYTF. Here the CDR3 DNA reads TGTGCCAGCAGCTTTGACAGGGGAGGGGCCTATGGCTACACCTTC.

The chain recombines TRBV28 with TRBJ2-3; TRBD1 is a possible D gene (6 bases). CDR1 is MDHEN and CDR2 is SYDVKM in the germline V gene. The length of the CDR3 is 17 residues. V was trimmed by 8 bases and J by 6 bases, leaving 27 bases between them. This CDR3 reads CASPPSPPTGFLDTQYF. The CDR3 DNA reads as TGTGCCAGCCCCCCCAGTCCCCCGACAGGATTTCTCGATACGCAGTATTTT.

The chain links TRBV28 to TRBJ2-5, with 15 positions matching TRBD2. V lost 5 bases to trimming and J lost 5 bases; unmatched junction nucleotides: 9. The CDR3 runs to 17 residues. Per germline, CDR1 MDHEN and CDR2 SYDVKM. CDR3 sequence: CASSPRTSGRAGETQYF. As DNA, the CDR3 is TGTGCCAGCAGTCCTCGGACTAGCGGGAGGGCCGGGGAGACCCAGTACTTC.

The V call is TRBV5-1, the J call TRBJ2-2, with TRBD2 identical over 9 bases. The CDR3 runs 17 residues. In germline, CDR1 is SGHRS, CDR2 YFSETQ. V trimming: 5 bases; J trimming: 8 bases; junction bases outside the gene matches: 16. The CDR3 DNA reads TGCGCCAGCAGACCGACTAGCGGATCAACTCTCCCTGGGGAGCTGTTTTTT. Amino acids: CASRPTSGSTLPGELFF.

This chain connects TRBV28 to TRBJ1-1; perhaps TRBD1 as D (6 bases). CDR3 size: 17 residues. The germline V gene encodes CDR1 MDHEN and CDR2 SYDVKM. Deletions cut 6 bases from V and 0 bases from J, with 20 bases between. The CDR3 reads CASRHTHRVGMNTEAFF. CDR3 in DNA: TGTGCCAGCAGGCATACTCACAGGGTGGGCATGAACACTGAAGCTTTCTTT.

The chain is built from TRBV11-2 and TRBJ1-4, with D unclear. The CDR3 contains 14 residues. The V end lost 3 bases, the J end lost 5 bases, and 10 bases lay between the germline ends. Germline V gene sequence: CDR1 SGHAT, CDR2 FQNNGV. The CDR3 DNA reads TGTGCCAGCAGCTTGGGAGTTATCAATGAAAAACTGTTTTTT. This translates into CASSLGVINEKLFF.

The gene calls are TRBV5-1 and TRBJ1-1; no definite D call. Trimming shortened V by 0 bases and J by 5 bases, and 17 bases separated the two germline ends. The CDR3 spans 16 residues. The germline CDR1 and CDR2 sequences are SGHRS and YFSETQ. CDR3 sequence (DNA): TGCGCCAGCAGCTTGGCCTTCGGGGTAGCGGGAACTGAAGCTTTCTTT. The encoded protein is CASSLAFGVAGTEAFF. Looking up the rest from reference TRBV5-1 and TRBJ1-1 gives the full variable domain: KAGVTQTPRYLIKTRGQQVTLSCSPISGHRSVSWYQQTPGQGLQFLFEYFSETQRNKGNFPGRFSGRQFSNSRSEMNVSTLELGDSALYLCASSLAFGVAGTEAFFGQGTRLTVV.

The chain has TRBV28 and TRBJ2-1, with TRBD2 identical over 9 bases. V shed 5 bases and J 9 bases; nucleotides not matched to a gene: 8. The CDR3 extends over 14 amino acids. The germline CDR1 and CDR2 sequences are MDHEN and SYDVKM. The CDR3 DNA reads TGTGCCAGCAGTACCCCTTTAGCGGGGGCTGAGCAGTTCTTC. It encodes CASSTPLAGAEQFF.

The chain has TRBV11-2 and TRBJ2-7; tentative D call: TRBD1 (6 bases). CDR1 is SGHAT, CDR2 FQNNGV, per germline. The CDR3 is 15 residues long. V gave up 4 bases and J gave up 3 bases, with 16 bases separating them. CDR3 sequence reads: CASSSWDIGYYEQYF. The CDR3 DNA follows: TGTGCCAGCAGCTCTTGGGACATAGGCTACTACGAGCAGTACTTC.

The chain is built from TRBV9 and TRBJ1-1; D is uncertain. This CDR3 has 15 amino acids. Trimming shortened V by 0 bases and J by 0 bases, and 9 bases separated the two germline ends. Germline CDR1 reads SGDLS; CDR2 reads YYNGEE. Here the CDR3 reads CASSVEVYMNTEAFF. CDR3 nucleotides: TGTGCCAGCAGCGTAGAAGTGTACATGAACACTGAAGCTTTCTTT.

The genes are TRBV19 and TRBJ2-7; D is possibly TRBD2 (5 bases). Trimming left V 6 bases short and J 2 bases short, with 17 bases between. Germline V gene sequence: CDR1 LNHDA, CDR2 SQIVND (reference sequence). The CDR3 contains 15 residues. CDR3 DNA sequence: TGTGCCAGTAGCCCCGGGGTCATCACTGCCTACGAGCAGTACTTC. This sequence encodes CASSPGVITAYEQYF.

The V gene is TRBV7-3, the J gene TRBJ2-1; TRBD2 aligns across 10 bases. The CDR3 covers 16 residues. With V trimmed by 5 bases and J by 1 base, 5 bases remained unmatched. CDR1 is SGHTA and CDR2 is FQGTGA in the germline V gene. The CDR3 bases are TGTGCCAGCAGCCTAGCGGGGGCGGGGTCCTACAATGAGCAGTTCTTC. Encoded protein: CASSLAGAGSYNEQFF.

This chain links TRBV9 with TRBJ1-2, with D possibly being TRBD1 (6 bases). The germline V and J ends were trimmed by 3 bases and 5 bases, with 14 bases remaining between them. The CDR3 has 14 residues. CDR1 and CDR2 (germline): SGDLS, YYNGEE. In DNA, the CDR3 is TGTGCCAGCAGCGCCGAGGGAGGGGGGTATGGCTACACCTTC. Translated: CASSAEGGGYGYTF. Full variable domain (remainder filled in from reference TRBV9 and TRBJ1-2): DSGVTQTPKHLITATGQRVTLRCSPRSGDLSVYWYQQSLDQGLQFLIQYYNGEERAKGNILERFSAQQFPDLHSELNLSSLELGDSALYFCASSAEGGGYGYTFGSGTRLTVV.

The chain is built from TRBV6-6 and TRBJ2-7; 7 bases align to TRBD1. CDR3 length equals 13 residues. V dropped 5 bases and J dropped 6; count of bases not matched to a gene: 7. Germline V gives CDR1 MNHNY, CDR2 SVGAGI (reference sequence). DNA of the CDR3: TGTGCCAGCAGTCCCTTACAGGGGTCCGAGCAGTACTTC. Its protein product is CASSPLQGSEQYF.

This clone is a singleton in its sample. The CDR3 here is CASRSVSYEQYF. DNA for the CDR3: TGTGCCTCCCGGTCGGTCTCCTACGAGCAGTACTTC. The chain is built from TRBV28 and TRBJ2-7; D gene uncertain. V was pared by 11 bases and J by 0 bases, with 11 bases between. Germline CDR1 and CDR2: MDHEN and SYDVKM. CDR3 size: 12 residues.

The chain recombines TRBV29-1 with TRBJ1-2, with a possible D match to TRBD1 (5 bases). Germline V gives CDR1 SQVTM, CDR2 ANQGSEA. CDR3 length: 13 amino acids. V was clipped by 1 base and J by 4 bases, with 10 bases between them. The CDR3 sequence: CSVEVGGSYGYTF. The CDR3 DNA reads as TGCAGCGTTGAAGTCGGGGGGAGCTATGGCTACACCTTC. The entire variable domain, with the rest obtained from reference TRBV29-1 and TRBJ1-2, is as follows: SAVISQKPSRDICQRGTSLTIQCQVDSQVTMMFWYRQQPGQSLTLIATANQGSEATYESGFVIDKFPISRPNLTFSTLTVSNMSPEDSSIYLCSVEVGGSYGYTFGSGTRLTVV.

In the case of this clone: Other DNA sequences in the same sample also yield this CDR3. The genes are TRBV4-2 and TRBJ2-7; 7 bases are a match to TRBD2. The junction had 2 bases not matched to a gene; V was cut back by 0 bases and J by 0 bases. CDR3 size: 15 residues. Germline CDR1 reads LGHNA; CDR2 reads YNFKEQ. The CDR3: CASSQDRGSSYEQYF. In nucleotides, the CDR3 is TGTGCCAGCAGCCAAGATCGCGGGAGCTCCTACGAGCAGTACTTC.

This CDR3 is CASSLTPAGGTGELFF. CDR3 sequence (DNA): TGTGCCAGCAGCTTAACTCCGGCGGGAGGAACCGGGGAGCTGTTTTTT. This sequence joins TRBV7-6 and TRBJ2-2; 8 bases are a match to TRBD2. The V gene end was trimmed by 2 bases and the J gene end by 5 bases; junction bases not matched to a gene: 7. The CDR3 extends over 16 amino acids. Germline CDR1 reads SGHVS; CDR2 reads FNYEAQ.

This chain uses TRBV5-6 with TRBJ1-1; 7 bases agree with TRBD1. Per the germline V gene, CDR1 is SGHDT and CDR2 is YYEEEE. This CDR3 spans 15 amino acids. V lost 3 bases, J lost 4 bases, and 9 bases stayed unmatched. The CDR3 nucleotides read TGTGCCAGCAGCTCTGAACAGGGGTGGAGCACTGAAGCTTTCTTT. It codes for CASSSEQGWSTEAFF.

This clone occurred once. The J gene is TRBJ1-1, the V gene TRBV7-3; no clear D gene. V gave up 1 base and J gave up 1 base, with 10 bases separating them. The CDR3 length is 15 residues. Germline CDR1 reads SGHTA; CDR2 reads FQGTGA. CDR3 protein: CASSLRPGENTEAFF. In nucleotides, the CDR3 is TGTGCCAGCAGCTTAAGGCCAGGCGAGAACACTGAAGCTTTCTTT.

The chain employs TRBV18 and TRBJ2-1; TRBD2 matches at 11 bases. Germline V gene lookup returns CDR1 KGHSH and CDR2 LQKENI. V lost 7 bases, J lost 4 bases, and 6 bases stayed unmatched. The CDR3 totals 15 residues. This CDR3 is CASFTGTSGYNEQFF. The CDR3, as DNA: TGTGCCAGCTTCACCGGGACTAGCGGTTACAATGAGCAGTTCTTC.

V and J are TRBV9 and TRBJ2-5, with 9 nucleotides matching TRBD2. The germline gives CDR1 SGDLS, CDR2 YYNGEE. CDR3 length: 18 amino acids. After removal of 0 bases from V and 2 bases from J, the junction contained 11 bases not matched to a gene. CDR3 nucleotide sequence: TGTGCCAGCAGCGTAGCCCCCAGCGGGAGGACGGATCAAGAGACCCAGTACTTC. It codes for CASSVAPSGRTDQETQYF.

The chain recombines TRBV19 with TRBJ2-1; maybe TRBD2 (6 bases). The CDR3 is 15 residues long. Germline CDR1 reads LNHDA; CDR2 reads SQIVND (reference sequence). Trimming pared 4 bases from V and 0 bases from J, leaving 10 bases between. The CDR3, as DNA: TGTGCCAGTAGTAACCTAGCGAACTCCTACAATGAGCAGTTCTTC. As protein: CASSNLANSYNEQFF.

This chain connects TRBV28 to TRBJ2-5; possibly TRBD2 for D (5 bases). The CDR3 is 16 amino acids. Trimming left V 3 bases short and J 3 bases short, with 17 bases between. CDR1 and CDR2 (germline): MDHEN, SYDVKM. The CDR3 DNA reads TGTGCCAGCAGTTTGATTTCTGGGAGAGGGAAAGAGACCCAGTACTTC. Translation gives CASSLISGRGKETQYF.